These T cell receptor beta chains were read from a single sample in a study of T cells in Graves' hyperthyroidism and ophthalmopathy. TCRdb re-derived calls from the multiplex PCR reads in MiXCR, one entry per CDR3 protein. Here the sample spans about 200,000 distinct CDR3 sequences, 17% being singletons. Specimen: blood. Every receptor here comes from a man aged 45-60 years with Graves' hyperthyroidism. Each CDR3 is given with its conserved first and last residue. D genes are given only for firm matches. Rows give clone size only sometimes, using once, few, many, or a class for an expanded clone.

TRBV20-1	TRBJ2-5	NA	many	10	CSAGEETQYF	TGCAGTGCAGGAGAAGAGACCCAGTACTTC
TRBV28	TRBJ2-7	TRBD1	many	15	CASSLAGQGWREQYF	TGTGCCAGCAGCTTGGCTGGACAGGGCTGGCGCGAGCAGTACTTC
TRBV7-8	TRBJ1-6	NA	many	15	CASSFEGTGNSPLHF	TGTGCCAGCAGCTTTGAGGGGACGGGCAATTCACCCCTCCACTTT
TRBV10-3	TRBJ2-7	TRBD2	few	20	CAISVGPEVATSAKFYEQYF	TGTGCCATCAGTGTTGGCCCTGAAGTTGCGACTAGCGCGAAGTTCTACGAGCAGTACTTC
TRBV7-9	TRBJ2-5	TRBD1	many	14	CASSPRDSRGTQYF	TGTGCCAGCAGCCCCCGGGACAGCCGGGGGACCCAGTACTTC
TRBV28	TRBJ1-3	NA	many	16	CASRSQAGRSGNTIYF	TGTGCCAGCAGGTCCCAGGCAGGCCGCTCTGGAAACACCATATATTTT
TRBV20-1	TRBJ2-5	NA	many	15	CSARDLRGAEETQYF	TGCAGTGCTAGAGATTTGAGGGGGGCCGAAGAGACCCAGTACTTC
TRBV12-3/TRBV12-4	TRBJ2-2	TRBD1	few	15	CASSPGTGGTGELFF	TGTGCCAGCAGTCCCGGGACAGGGGGTACCGGGGAGCTGTTTTTT
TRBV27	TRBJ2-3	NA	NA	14	CASSGNGGADTQYF	TGTGCCAGCAGTGGAAACGGGGGTGCAGATACGCAGTATTTT
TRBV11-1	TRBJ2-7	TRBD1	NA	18	CASSLSGTSGTGDYEQYF	TGTGCCAGCAGCTTATCCGGGACATCCGGGACAGGGGATTACGAGCAGTACTTC
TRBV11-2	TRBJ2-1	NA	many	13	CASSYSNRNEQFF	TGTGCCAGCAGCTACTCAAACAGGAATGAGCAGTTCTTC
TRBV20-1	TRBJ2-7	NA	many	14	CSARVQTANYEQYF	TGCAGTGCTAGAGTCCAGACAGCAAACTACGAGCAGTACTTC
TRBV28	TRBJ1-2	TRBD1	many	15	CASRGQGYPNYGYTF	TGTGCCAGCAGAGGACAGGGCTACCCTAACTATGGCTACACCTTC
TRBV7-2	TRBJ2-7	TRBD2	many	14	CASSLSGRYGEQYF	TGTGCCAGCAGCCTTAGCGGGAGATACGGCGAGCAGTACTTC
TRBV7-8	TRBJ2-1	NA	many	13	CASTGRQGNEQFF	TGTGCCAGCACCGGCCGGCAGGGGAATGAGCAGTTCTTC
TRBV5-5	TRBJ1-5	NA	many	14	CASSLSQRDQPQHF	TGTGCCAGCAGCTTGTCCCAACGGGATCAGCCCCAGCATTTT
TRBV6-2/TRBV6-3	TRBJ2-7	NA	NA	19	CASSFTASPYIGGTYEQYF	TGTGCCAGCAGTTTCACCGCTTCCCCGTATATTGGCGGAACCTACGAGCAGTACTTC
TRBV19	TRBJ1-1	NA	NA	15	CASSPGPGRGTEAFF	TGTGCCAGTAGTCCCGGCCCGGGTCGGGGCACTGAAGCTTTCTTT
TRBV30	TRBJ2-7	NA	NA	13	CAWSGDTFYEQYF	TGTGCCTGGAGCGGGGACACTTTCTACGAGCAGTACTTC
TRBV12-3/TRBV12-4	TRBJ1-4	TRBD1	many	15	CASSIRQGKDEKLFF	TGTGCCAGCAGTATCAGACAGGGGAAGGATGAAAAACTGTTTTTT
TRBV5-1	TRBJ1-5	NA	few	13	CASSFGGSQPQHF	TGCGCCAGCAGCTTTGGAGGGTCGCAGCCCCAGCATTTT
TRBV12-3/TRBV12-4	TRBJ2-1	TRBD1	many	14	CASIMGQAADEQFF	TGTGCCAGCATCATGGGACAGGCAGCCGACGAGCAGTTCTTC
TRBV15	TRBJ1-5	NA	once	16	CATSRISWGGNQPQHF	TGTGCCACCAGCAGGATCTCCTGGGGTGGCAATCAGCCCCAGCATTTT
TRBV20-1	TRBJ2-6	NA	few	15	CSASGDPSGANVLTF	TGCAGTGCTAGTGGGGACCCCTCTGGGGCCAACGTCCTGACTTTC
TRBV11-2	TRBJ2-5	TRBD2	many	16	CASSLSSGRSSETQYF	TGTGCCAGCAGCTTATCGAGCGGGAGAAGCTCAGAGACCCAGTACTTC
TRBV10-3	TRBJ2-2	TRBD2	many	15	CAISESSGSAGELFF	TGTGCCATCAGTGAGTCCAGCGGGAGTGCCGGGGAGCTGTTTTTT
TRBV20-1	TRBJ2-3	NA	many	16	CSARQKRATNTDTQYF	TGCAGTGCTAGACAAAAGCGGGCCACCAACACAGATACGCAGTATTTT
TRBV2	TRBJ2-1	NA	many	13	CASSWLGGNEQFF	TGTGCCAGCAGTTGGCTAGGGGGCAATGAGCAGTTCTTC
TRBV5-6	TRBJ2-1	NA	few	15	CASSLGQGGYNEQFF	TGTGCCAGCAGCTTGGGTCAGGGGGGGTACAATGAGCAGTTCTTC
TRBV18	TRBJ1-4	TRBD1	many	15	CASSLGQGAGEKLFF	TGTGCCAGCTCCCTAGGACAGGGGGCTGGTGAAAAACTGTTTTTT
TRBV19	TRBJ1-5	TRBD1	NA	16	CASIEDRGRFNQPQHF	TGTGCCAGTATCGAAGACAGGGGGCGCTTCAATCAGCCCCAGCATTTT
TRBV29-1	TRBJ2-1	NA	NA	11	CSALGENEQFF	TGCAGCGCCCTAGGGGAAAATGAGCAGTTCTTC
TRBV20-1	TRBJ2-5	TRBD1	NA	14	CSGRRDREEKTQYF	TGCAGTGGCAGGCGGGACAGGGAGGAGAAGACCCAGTACTTC
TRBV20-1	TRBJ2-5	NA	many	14	CSAKAPQRVETQYF	TGCAGTGCAAAAGCCCCACAGCGTGTAGAGACCCAGTACTTC
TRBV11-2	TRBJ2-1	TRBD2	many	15	CASSLPSGSLDEQFF	TGTGCCAGCAGCTTGCCTAGCGGGAGTTTAGATGAGCAGTTCTTC
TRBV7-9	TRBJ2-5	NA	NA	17	CASSSARWWESRKTQYF	TGTGCCAGCAGCTCCGCGAGATGGTGGGAGAGCCGGAAGACCCAGTACTTC
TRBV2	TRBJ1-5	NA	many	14	CASSVQGRGQPQHF	TGTGCCAGCAGTGTTCAGGGGCGCGGTCAGCCCCAGCATTTT
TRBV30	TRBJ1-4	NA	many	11	CAWERDEKLFF	TGTGCCTGGGAGAGGGATGAAAAACTGTTTTTT
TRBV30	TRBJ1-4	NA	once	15	CAWSVYQDVNEKLFF	TGTGCCTGGAGTGTATATCAGGACGTTAATGAAAAACTGTTTTTT
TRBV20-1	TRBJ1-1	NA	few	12	CSARSPDTEAFF	TGCAGTGCTCGGTCTCCTGACACTGAAGCTTTCTTT
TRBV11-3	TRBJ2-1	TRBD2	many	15	CASSLLAGERNEQFF	TGTGCCAGCAGCTTACTAGCGGGAGAAAGAAATGAGCAGTTCTTC
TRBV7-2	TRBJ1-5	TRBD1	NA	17	CASSSTGLLFSNQPQHF	TGTGCCAGCAGCTCGACAGGGCTTCTCTTTAGCAATCAGCCCCAGCATTTT
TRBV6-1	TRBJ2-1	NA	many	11	CASSYLGEQFF	TGTGCCAGCAGTTATCTAGGAGAGCAGTTCTTC
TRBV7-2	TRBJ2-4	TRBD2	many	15	CASSLMSGGTNIQYF	TGTGCCAGCAGCTTAATGTCGGGGGGTACAAACATTCAGTACTTC
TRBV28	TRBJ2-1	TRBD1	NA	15	CASSLSGQFYNEQFF	TGTGCCAGCAGTTTATCGGGACAGTTCTACAATGAGCAGTTCTTC
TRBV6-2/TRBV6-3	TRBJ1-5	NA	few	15	CASSYRPGRAGPQHF	TGTGCCAGCAGTTACCGTCCGGGCCGGGCGGGGCCCCAGCATTTT
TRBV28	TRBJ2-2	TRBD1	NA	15	CASSIMRQGAGELFF	TGTGCCAGCAGCATCATGAGGCAGGGGGCTGGGGAGCTGTTTTTT
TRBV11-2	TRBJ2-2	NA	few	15	CASSLTGRASGELFF	TGTGCCAGCAGCTTAACGGGCAGGGCCTCCGGGGAGCTGTTTTTT
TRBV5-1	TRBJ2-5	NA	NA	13	CASSLPQGETQYF	TGCGCCAGCAGCTTGCCTCAGGGGGAGACCCAGTACTTC
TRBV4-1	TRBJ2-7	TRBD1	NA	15	CASSQVVVRGREQYF	TGCGCCAGCAGCCAAGTCGTCGTCAGGGGGCGCGAGCAGTACTTC
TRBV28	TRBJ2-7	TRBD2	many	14	CATLAGGPSYEQYF	TGTGCCACCTTGGCGGGAGGCCCATCCTACGAGCAGTACTTC
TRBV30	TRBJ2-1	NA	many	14	CARSAASSYNEQFF	TGTGCCCGTAGTGCGGCAAGCTCCTACAATGAGCAGTTCTTC
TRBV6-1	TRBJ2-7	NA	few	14	CASSQGWSSDEQYF	TGTGCCAGCAGCCAGGGGTGGTCGTCCGACGAGCAGTACTTC